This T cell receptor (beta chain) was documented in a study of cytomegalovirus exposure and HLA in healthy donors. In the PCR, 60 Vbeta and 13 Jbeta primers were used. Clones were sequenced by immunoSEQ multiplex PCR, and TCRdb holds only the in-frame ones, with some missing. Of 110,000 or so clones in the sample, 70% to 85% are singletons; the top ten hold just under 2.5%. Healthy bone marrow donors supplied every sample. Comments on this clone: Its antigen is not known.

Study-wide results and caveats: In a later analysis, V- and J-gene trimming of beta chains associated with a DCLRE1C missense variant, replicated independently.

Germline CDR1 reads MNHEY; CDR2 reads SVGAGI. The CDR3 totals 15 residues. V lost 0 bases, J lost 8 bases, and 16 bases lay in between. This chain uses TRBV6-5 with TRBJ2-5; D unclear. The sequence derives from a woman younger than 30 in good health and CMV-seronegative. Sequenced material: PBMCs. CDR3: CASSYSWANGGTQYF. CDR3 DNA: TGTGCCAGCAGTTACTCCTGGGCCAATGGTGGAACCCAGTACTTC.